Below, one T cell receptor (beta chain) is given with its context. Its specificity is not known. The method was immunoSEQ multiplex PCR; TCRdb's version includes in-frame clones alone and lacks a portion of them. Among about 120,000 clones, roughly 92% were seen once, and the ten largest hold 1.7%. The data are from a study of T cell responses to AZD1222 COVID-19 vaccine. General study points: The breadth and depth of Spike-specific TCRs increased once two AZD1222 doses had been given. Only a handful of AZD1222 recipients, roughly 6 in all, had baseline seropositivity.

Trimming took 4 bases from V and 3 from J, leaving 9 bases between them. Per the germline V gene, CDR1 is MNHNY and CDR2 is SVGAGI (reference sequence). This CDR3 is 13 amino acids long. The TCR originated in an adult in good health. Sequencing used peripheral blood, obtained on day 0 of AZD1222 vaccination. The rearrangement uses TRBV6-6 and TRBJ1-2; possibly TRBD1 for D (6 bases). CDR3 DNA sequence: TGTGCCAGCAGTTTACAGGGTGACTATGGCTACACCTTC. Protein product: CASSLQGDYGYTF.